The 32 T cell receptor beta chains presented below share a single source sample, sequenced in a study of Ad26.COV2.S vaccination and SARS-CoV-2 variants. Treatment here: 19 received Ad26.COV2.S at low or high dose, single or two shots; about 5 received placebo; per-sample allocation not given. The samples were gathered on day 63 after the first injection of vaccine or placebo. Profiled with immunoSEQ multiplex PCR; TCRdb holds only in-frame clones, not every one. The sample holds fewer than 800,000 clones, more than 70% seen once. The starting material was peripheral blood, obtained in a trial of Ad26.COV2.S vaccine versus placebo. Receptor source: a person aged 18-60 years who received the Ad26.COV2.S COVID-19 vaccine or a placebo.

The chain employs TRBV29-1 and TRBJ2-1; D is perhaps TRBD1 (6 bases). Germline V gene sequence: CDR1 SQVTM, CDR2 ANQGSEA. Between the trimmed V and J ends, which lost 4 bases and 4 bases, there was a span of 11 bases. The CDR3 spans 13 residues. The CDR3 nucleotides are TGCAGCGTTGTGGACAGCTTATACAATGAGCAGTTCTTC. Translating gives CSVVDSLYNEQFF.

This clone was detected only a few times. The CDR3 bases are TGTGCCAGCAGTTTACGGGGACAGGGGATGGAAAAACTGTTTTTT. Its translation is CASSLRGQGMEKLFF. The chain is built from TRBV27 and TRBJ1-4; 10 positions match TRBD1. J gave up 8 bases and V 2 bases, and 5 bases lay outside the gene matches. Germline V gene lookup returns CDR1 MNHEY and CDR2 SMNVEV (reference sequence). The CDR3 consists of 15 residues.

This chain uses TRBV19 with TRBJ1-5, with a tentative D call TRBD1 (6 bases). CDR1 and CDR2 (germline): LNHDA, SQIVND (reference sequence). The CDR3 runs 17 residues. Trimming removed 0 bases at V and 7 bases at J, with 19 bases between. The DNA of the CDR3 is TGTGCCAGTAGTATAGAAGCCCAGACAGGTTTCCAACAGCCCCAGCATTTT. This translates into CASSIEAQTGFQQPQHF.

As regards this clone: Other DNA sequences in the sample encode the same CDR3. The chain couples TRBV4-3 to TRBJ1-5; D call uncertain. This CDR3 has 14 amino acids. V lost 0 bases and J lost 4, with 7 bases in between. CDR1 LGHNA and CDR2 YSLEER come from the germline V gene. CDR3 sequence reads: CASSQDGSNQPQHF. The CDR3 coding sequence is TGCGCCAGCAGCCAAGATGGGTCTAATCAGCCCCAGCATTTT.

This clone was counted only a few times. The chain uses TRBV7-9 and TRBJ1-1; no clear D. Per the germline V gene, CDR1 is SEHNR and CDR2 is FQNEAQ (reference sequence). Between the trimmed V and J ends, which lost 5 bases and 3 bases, there was a span of 10 bases. The CDR3 consists of 13 residues. The CDR3: CASSPPVDTEAFF. CDR3 sequence (DNA): TGTGCCAGCAGCCCCCCGGTAGACACTGAAGCTTTCTTT.

V usage is TRBV5-1 and J usage is TRBJ1-1, with a possible D match to TRBD1 (5 bases). V lost 0 bases and J 4 bases, leaving 13 bases between the germline ends. This CDR3 has 15 residues. The V gene's germline CDR1 is SGHRS and CDR2 YFSETQ. This CDR3 is CASSLVPGVSTEAFF. CDR3 sequence (DNA): TGCGCCAGCAGCTTGGTCCCGGGGGTGAGCACTGAAGCTTTCTTT.

A single count supports this clone. The chain employs TRBV14 and TRBJ1-1, with D possibly TRBD1 on 6 matching bases. With 6 bases removed from V and 1 base from J, the gap between germline ends came to 15 bases. The germline gives CDR1 SGHDN, CDR2 FVKESK. The CDR3 loop spans 15 amino acids. The CDR3 is CASRESETGNTEAFF. The CDR3 nucleotides read TGTGCCAGCAGGGAATCTGAGACAGGGAACACTGAAGCTTTCTTT.

The chain links TRBV12-3 or TRBV12-4 to TRBJ2-2; TRBD2 agrees at 7 bases. The CDR3 consists of 13 residues. Germline trimming cut 5 bases from V and 7 bases from J; bases unmatched to any gene: 4. This CDR3 is CASSGGRGGELFF. CDR3 nucleotide sequence: TGTGCCAGCAGTGGAGGGAGGGGCGGGGAGCTGTTTTTT.

This clone was recorded only once. CDR3 in amino acids: CASSQLGTIYF. The CDR3 nucleotides are TGTGCCAGCAGCCAGCTCGGCACCATATATTTT. V and J are TRBV3-1 (or the pseudogene TRBV3-2) and TRBJ1-3; the D is unclear. The CDR3 totals 11 residues. Germline-derived CDR1 and CDR2 are LGHDT and YNNKEL (reference sequence). Trimming took off 3 bases at V and 9 bases at J, with 6 bases between the two ends.

This chain joins TRBV6-5 and TRBJ2-2; D not certain. Looked up from germline, CDR1 is MNHEY and CDR2 is SVGAGI. The CDR3 has 15 residues. V was pared by 6 bases and J by 3 bases, with 14 bases between. The CDR3 bases are TGTGCCAGCAGCCGACTGGTTAGGTACACCGGGGAGCTGTTTTTT. This translates into CASSRLVRYTGELFF.

This chain connects TRBV18 to TRBJ1-5, with unresolved D. V dropped 5 bases and J dropped 3 bases, with 5 bases sitting between them. Germline-derived CDR1 and CDR2 are KGHSH and LQKENI. The CDR3 extends over 12 amino acids. DNA for the CDR3: TGTGCCAGCTCAAACATCAATCAGCCCCAGCATTTT. Translated: CASSNINQPQHF.

The chain couples TRBV5-1 to TRBJ2-5; possibly TRBD2 for D (6 bases). The germline V gene encodes CDR1 SGHRS and CDR2 YFSETQ. The CDR3 is 16 residues long. V was shortened by 1 base and J by 3 bases, with 16 bases between the two germline ends. CDR3 sequence reads: CASSLTVGTGEETQYF. The CDR3 region has the DNA TGCGCCAGCAGCTTGACAGTGGGGACGGGAGAAGAGACCCAGTACTTC. The full variable domain, completed using reference TRBV5-1 and TRBJ2-5, is KAGVTQTPRYLIKTRGQQVTLSCSPISGHRSVSWYQQTPGQGLQFLFEYFSETQRNKGNFPGRFSGRQFSNSRSEMNVSTLELGDSALYLCASSLTVGTGEETQYFGPGTRLLVL.

The chain carries TRBV30 and TRBJ2-2; 7 positions agree with TRBD2. The V and J ends lost 8 bases and 0 bases, in that order; junction bases with no gene match: 3. Germline CDR1 reads GTSNPN; CDR2 reads SVGIG (reference sequence). The CDR3 has 13 residues. CDR3 bases: TGTGCCCACGGGGGGACGAACACCGGGGAGCTGTTTTTT. As protein: CAHGGTNTGELFF.

V gene TRBV18 combines with J gene TRBJ2-7; D uncertain. V was clipped by 1 base and J by 5 bases, with 9 bases between them. Germline V lookup: CDR1 KGHSH, CDR2 LQKENI. The CDR3 is 13 residues long. The CDR3 nucleotides read TGTGCCAGCTCACCACTACAAGAGGACGAGCAGTACTTC. This gives the protein CASSPLQEDEQYF.

This clone was seen only a few times. The junction departs from the called germline gene at one end, perhaps through a read error. The gene calls are TRBV12-3 or TRBV12-4 and TRBJ1-3; TRBD1 is a possible D gene (6 bases). CDR3 length: 11 amino acids. The CDR3 loop reads CASSQGQNVNF. CDR3 DNA: TGTGCCAGCAGTCAAGGACAGAACGTGAATTTT.

The J gene is TRBJ2-7, the V gene TRBV7-9; 9 nucleotides line up with TRBD1. The CDR3 has 14 amino acids. J was trimmed by 2 bases and V by 6 bases; bases with no gene match: 5. Germline-derived CDR1 and CDR2 are SEHNR and FQNEAQ (reference sequence). The CDR3 loop reads CASREGTGPYEQYF. The CDR3 nucleotides are TGTGCCAGCAGGGAAGGGACAGGGCCCTACGAGCAGTACTTC.

V gene TRBV19 combines with J gene TRBJ1-2; tentatively, D is TRBD1 (6 bases). The V end was cut by 9 bases, the J end by 4 bases, with 15 bases between. CDR3 length: 13 amino acids. The V gene's germline CDR1 is LNHDA and CDR2 SQIVND (reference sequence). The CDR3 nucleotides are TGTGCCAGCGTCGGACAGACTACCTATGGCTACACCTTC. Its translation is CASVGQTTYGYTF.

J is TRBJ2-7 and V is TRBV6-5; D not certain. This CDR3 is 14 amino acids long. Germline V lookup: CDR1 MNHEY, CDR2 SVGAGI. V was cut by 0 bases and J by 2 bases, with 8 bases left in between. The CDR3 nucleotides read TGTGCCAGCAGTTACTCTAGAGACACCTACGAGCAGTACTTC. Amino acid sequence: CASSYSRDTYEQYF.

This chain joins TRBV7-3 and TRBJ2-7, with D perhaps being TRBD1 or TRBD2 (5 bases each). V was clipped by 5 bases and J by 4 bases, with 18 bases between them. The length of the CDR3 is 15 residues. Germline assignment: CDR1 SGHTA and CDR2 FQGTGA. The CDR3 sequence: CASSQKPGSGYEQYF. The DNA for the CDR3 is TGTGCCAGCAGCCAAAAACCAGGGAGTGGGTACGAGCAGTACTTC.

The chain carries TRBV7-2 and TRBJ2-3; D gene ambiguous. The CDR3 runs 13 residues. V lost 4 bases, J lost 4 bases, and 9 bases lay in between. Germline loops: CDR1 SGHTA, CDR2 FQGNSA. CDR3 bases: TGTGCCAGCAGCTGGCCTGGGGCAGATACGCAGTATTTT. Residues: CASSWPGADTQYF.

The chain couples TRBV5-8 to TRBJ1-6; 8 positions match TRBD1. CDR3 size: 13 residues. Germline-derived CDR1 and CDR2 are SGHTS and YDEGEE. The ends lost 9 bases at V and 8 bases at J; junction bases unmatched: 7. CDR3 nucleotides: TGTGCCACCAGGGGACAGGCTGATTCACCCCTCCACTTT. It specifies CATRGQADSPLHF. Filled out from reference TRBV5-8 and TRBJ1-6, the complete variable domain reads EAGVTQSPTHLIKTRGQQATLRCSPISGHTSVYWYQQALGLGLQFLLWYDEGEERNRGNFPPRFSGRQFPNYSSELNVNALELEDSALYLCATRGQADSPLHFGNGTRLTVT.

The sample holds one count of this clone. The chain recombines TRBV6-6 with TRBJ2-7; TRBD2 aligns across 7 bases. The germline V gene has CDR1 MNHNY and CDR2 SVGAGI (reference sequence). After removal of 2 bases from V and 6 bases from J, the junction contained 4 bases not matched to a gene. The CDR3 contains 13 residues. The DNA of the CDR3 is TGTGCCAGCAGTTACATAGGGGAGGGCGAGCAGTACTTC. As protein: CASSYIGEGEQYF.

The V gene is TRBV25-1, the J gene TRBJ2-1; 9 bases fit TRBD2. Germline CDR1 and CDR2: MGHDK and SYGVNS. There are 16 residues in the CDR3. Trimming at V came to 6 bases and at J to 4 bases, leaving 10 bases not matched to a gene. The chain's CDR3 is CASSLRASGTYNEQFF. The CDR3 DNA reads TGTGCCAGCAGCTTACGGGCTAGCGGGACTTACAATGAGCAGTTCTTC.

The chain is built from TRBV10-1 and TRBJ2-5, with D possibly being TRBD2 (6 bases). V dropped 0 bases and J dropped 2 bases, with 13 bases sitting between them. Germline V CDR1 and CDR2: WNHNN, SYGVQD (reference sequence). CDR3 length: 16 residues. CDR3 region: CASSESRVAVQETQYF. The CDR3 nucleotides are TGCGCCAGCAGTGAGTCGAGGGTAGCGGTACAAGAGACCCAGTACTTC.

The genes are TRBV15 and TRBJ2-2; TRBD2 aligns across 15 bases. From germline, CDR1 is LNHNV and CDR2 YYDKDF (reference sequence). V trimming: 4 bases; J trimming: 5 bases; junction bases outside the gene matches: 2. The CDR3 totals 16 residues. CDR3 sequence: CATSTGTSGRTGELFF. In DNA form, the CDR3 reads TGTGCCACCAGCACGGGGACTAGCGGGAGGACCGGGGAGCTGTTTTTT.

J is TRBJ1-4 and V is TRBV21-1; TRBD1, the table's D call, was not compared with the DNA. TRBV21-1 is termed a pseudogene. This CDR3 has 15 residues. In DNA form, the CDR3 reads TGTGCCAGCAGCAAAGAGTGCAGGGGGAGGGAAAAACTGTTTTTT. It encodes CASSKECRGREKLFF.

The rearrangement links TRBV30 to TRBJ1-2, with D unresolved. CDR1 is GTSNPN, CDR2 SVGIG, per germline (reference sequence). The CDR3 loop spans 13 amino acids. The V gene lost 0 bases and the J gene lost 6 bases, with 11 bases spanning the gap. The CDR3, as DNA: TGTGCCTGGAGTGTTTCGGGGTTCCATGGCTACACCTTC. This sequence encodes CAWSVSGFHGYTF.

A few counts support this clone. Other DNA sequences from this sample encode an identical CDR3 as well. The CDR3: CASSPTGNSPLHF. CDR3 nucleotides: TGTGCCAGCTCTCCCACTGGGAATTCACCCCTCCACTTT. This chain uses TRBV3-1 (or the pseudogene TRBV3-2) with TRBJ1-6, with D hard to call. CDR1 LGHDT and CDR2 YNNKEL come from the germline V gene (reference sequence). The V end was cut by 8 bases, the J end by 7 bases, with 12 bases between. This CDR3 contains 13 residues.

This chain connects TRBV2 to TRBJ1-2; D is unclear. Germline loops: CDR1 SNHLY, CDR2 FYNNEI. V was shortened by 6 bases and J by 4 bases, with 15 bases between the two germline ends. The CDR3 loop spans 14 amino acids. The CDR3 coding sequence is TGTGCCAGCAGGATCACCACGACCATCTATGGCTACACCTTC. Its protein is CASRITTTIYGYTF.

V usage is TRBV19 and J usage is TRBJ1-5; D is ambiguous. Germline V CDR1 and CDR2: LNHDA, SQIVND (reference sequence). The CDR3 is made up of 12 amino acids. V was cut by 6 bases and J by 1 base, with 4 bases left in between. CDR3 DNA: TGTGCCAGTAGCGACAGCAATCAGCCCCAGCATTTT. Protein sequence: CASSDSNQPQHF.

The chain uses TRBV6-4 and TRBJ2-2; D unclear. V lost 4 bases and J lost 5, with 14 bases in between. Germline V gene sequence: CDR1 MRHNA, CDR2 SNTAGT. The CDR3 consists of 15 residues. DNA of the CDR3: TGTGCCAGCAGTGTCGGGCCCTCGAGAACCGGGGAGCTGTTTTTT. This translates into CASSVGPSRTGELFF.

The chain employs TRBV12-3 or TRBV12-4 and TRBJ1-2, with D possibly TRBD1 on 6 matching bases. V was clipped by 5 bases and J by 8 bases, with 12 bases between them. The CDR3 length is 12 residues. CDR3 in amino acids: CASSGNRDGYTF. The CDR3 DNA sequence: TGTGCCAGCAGTGGTAACAGGGACGGCTACACCTTC.